This is a list of T cell receptor beta chains from one sample in a study of ipilimumab plus nivolumab after autologous stem cell transplantation. Some clones are missing from TCRdb's copy, which holds only in-frame ones; the method was immunoSEQ multiplex PCR. The sample holds about 84,000 clones; 83% are singletons and the top ten take 2.2%. Sequencing was performed on PBMCs, taken in a trial of ipilimumab plus nivolumab as post-transplant consolidation. Receptors originate from a male donor with diffuse large B-cell lymphoma. CDR3s leave out the opening cysteine and the closing phenylalanine or tryptophan. The order of the fields is V gene, J gene, CDR3 protein.

TRBV5-6	TRBJ1-2	ASSLREGGGYA
TRBV5-1	TRBJ1-1	ASSLSDYTEAF
TRBV13	TRBJ2-3	ASSLAAPSSTDTQY
TRBV7-2	TRBJ2-3	ASSPDTGGLRSTDTQY
TRBV12-5	TRBJ2-7	ASGRGRGSYEQY
TRBV10-2	TRBJ1-1	ASSEHRGVSTEAF
TRBV6-5	TRBJ1-3	ASSYSGTSGNTIY
TRBV10-3	TRBJ2-3	AISEMARSTDTQY
TRBV9	TRBJ2-3	ASSVGYDSTDTQY
TRBV28	TRBJ1-6	ASSLTGIGSPLH
TRBV4-2	TRBJ1-2	ASSQGRGPVLNYGYT
TRBV9	TRBJ2-2	ASSRLGAGTGELF
TRBV6-1	TRBJ2-7	ASSEPRYEQY
TRBV29-1	TRBJ1-2	SVAGVDGYT
TRBV29-1	TRBJ1-4	SAWTPRDEKLF
TRBV4-2	TRBJ2-2	ATLDSNTGELF
TRBV5-4	TRBJ2-7	ASSSDRGRYEQY